A selection of T cell receptor beta chains follows, all from one sample in a study of cytotoxic CD8 clonotypes in ibrutinib-treated CLL. Sequenced by immunoSEQ multiplex PCR; TCRdb stores in-frame clones only, minus some. The sample consists of 150,000 to 250,000 clones, 55% to 85% of them appearing once. Specimen: PBMCs, collected after 24 months of ibrutinib treatment. These receptors were collected from a human donor with chronic lymphocytic leukemia. Both conserved end residues are part of each CDR3. A D gene is named only where the DNA matches it firmly. The size field is filled for only some rows; it gives once, few, many or a size class.

TRBJ2-7 TRBV6-1 once TRBD2 CASSRAGVYEQYF TGTGCCAGCAGTCGGGCGGGAGTATACGAGCAGTACTTC
TRBJ1-5 TRBV6-6 . . CASSLTGQPQHF TGTGCCAGCAGTTTAACAGGGCAGCCCCAGCATTTT
TRBJ2-7 TRBV10-3 . TRBD2 CASLRGSGSYEQYF TGTGCCAGCCTTCGGGGTAGCGGGAGCTACGAGCAGTACTTC
TRBJ2-5 TRBV7-6 . . CASSLVPQGRETQYF TGTGCCAGCAGCTTAGTACCGCAGGGCAGAGAGACCCAGTACTTC
TRBJ2-1 TRBV9 . TRBD2 CASSPPAGGFHEQFF TGTGCCAGCAGCCCCCCAGCGGGAGGGTTCCATGAGCAGTTCTTC
TRBJ1-1 TRBV27 . TRBD1 CASSPQQGPLWTEAFF TGTGCCAGCAGTCCCCAACAGGGGCCGTTATGGACTGAAGCTTTCTTT
TRBJ1-1 TRBV6-5 . . CASSSGRGGSEAFF TGTGCCAGCAGTTCCGGCAGGGGTGGGTCTGAAGCTTTCTTT
TRBJ2-5 TRBV5-6 once . CASSLGFGSETQYF TGTGCCAGCAGCTTGGGGTTTGGGTCTGAGACCCAGTACTTC
TRBJ2-1 TRBV2 . . CASSEYMGEAKQFF TGTGCCAGCAGTGAATATATGGGGGAGGCCAAGCAGTTCTTC
TRBJ1-2 TRBV5-1 few TRBD1 CASSTTTGNYGYTF TGCGCCAGCAGCACCACGACAGGGAACTATGGCTACACCTTC
TRBJ2-2 TRBV5-1 . . CASSFRTVVNTGELFF TGCGCCAGCAGCTTTCGTACGGTAGTGAACACCGGGGAGCTGTTTTTT
TRBJ1-1 TRBV15 . . CATSRTQGTEAFF TGTGCCACCAGCAGGACTCAAGGCACTGAAGCTTTCTTT
TRBJ2-1 TRBV18 few TRBD2 CASSPQGLAGVEQFF TGTGCCAGCTCACCACAGGGACTAGCGGGAGTTGAGCAGTTCTTC
TRBJ2-7 TRBV7-6 . . CASSLDQTSREQYF TGTGCCAGCAGCTTGGACCAAACCAGCCGGGAGCAGTACTTC
TRBJ1-1 TRBV6-5 . . CASSYRWAGTQAFF TGTGCCAGCAGTTACAGGTGGGCGGGGACGCAAGCTTTCTTT
TRBJ2-6 TRBV30 few . CAWSAHSSRANVLTF TGTGCCTGGAGTGCACACTCCTCTCGGGCCAACGTCCTGACTTTC
TRBJ1-1 TRBV18 . . CASSPLTGTLNTEAFF TGTGCCAGCTCACCATTGACAGGAACGTTGAACACTGAAGCTTTCTTT